What follows are 32 T cell receptor beta chains derived from one specimen sequenced in a study of identical twins. MiXCR, run by TCRdb on the 5' RACE reads, gives a single entry per CDR3 protein. The table lists a few hundred thousand distinct CDR3 sequences, less than 9% of them singletons. These data were also reused for a study on yellow fever vaccine responses in identical twins.

The sequenced sample was memory (CD45RO+) T cells sorted from blood. These receptor sequences come from a young woman in good health.

This clonotype was observed many times. The chain combines TRBV10-3 with TRBJ1-2; the D is unclear. The V gene's germline CDR1 is ENHRY and CDR2 SYGVKD. The CDR3 spans 14 residues. The ends were cut back, 10 bases at V and 2 bases at J, with 17 bases in the middle. CDR3: CATLYREGNYGYTF. CDR3 nucleotide sequence: TGTGCCACCCTCTACCGAGAAGGGAACTATGGCTACACCTTC.

V and J are TRBV5-5 and TRBJ1-4, with a tentative D call TRBD1 (5 bases). The CDR3 runs 15 residues. Trimming cost V 6 bases and J 3 bases, with 15 bases left between them. CDR1 and CDR2 from the germline V gene are SGHKS and YYEKEE (reference sequence). CDR3 loop: CASIDPGRPNEKLFF. DNA for the CDR3: TGTGCCAGCATCGACCCGGGACGACCTAATGAAAAACTGTTTTTT. Full variable domain (outside the CDR3, taken from reference TRBV5-5 and TRBJ1-4): DAGVTQSPTHLIKTRGQQVTLRCSPISGHKSVSWYQQVLGQGPQFIFQYYEKEERGRGNFPDRFSARQFPNYSSELNVNALLLGDSALYLCASIDPGRPNEKLFFGSGTQLSVL.

In its sample, this clonotype was seen many times. The rearrangement joins TRBV24-1 to TRBJ2-1; D possibly corresponds to TRBD2 (6 bases). The V gene's germline CDR1 is KGHDR and CDR2 SFDVKD. The CDR3 loop spans 15 amino acids. V was shortened by 9 bases and J by 6 bases, with 20 bases between the two germline ends. The CDR3 is CATPLGEERANEQFF. The CDR3 nucleotides are TGTGCCACCCCCTTGGGGGAGGAAAGGGCCAATGAGCAGTTCTTC.

This clonotype appeared a few times. This chain uses TRBV28 with TRBJ2-1; 11 nucleotides align to TRBD1. Germline trimming cut 0 bases from V and 4 bases from J; bases unmatched to any gene: 2. Germline values: CDR1 MDHEN, CDR2 SYDVKM. The CDR3 sequence is 16 residues long. In DNA, the CDR3 is TGTGCCAGCAGTTTATGGGGGACAGGGGGTTACAATGAGCAGTTCTTC. Its translation: CASSLWGTGGYNEQFF.

This clonotype occurred a few times. V usage is TRBV5-6 and J usage is TRBJ1-4; TRBD1 might be the D (6 bases). CDR1 and CDR2 from the germline V gene are SGHDT and YYEEEE. Trimming took 0 bases from V and 8 from J, leaving 14 bases between them. This CDR3 is 15 amino acids long. The CDR3, as DNA: TGTGCCAGCAGCTTGGTATTACAGGGTGAAGAAAAACTGTTTTTT. This codes for CASSLVLQGEEKLFF.

In the case of this clonotype: This could be a read error, since a much larger clone is one nucleotide away. The chain uses TRBV20-1 and TRBJ2-2; no firm D call. CDR1 is DFQATT, CDR2 SNEGSKA, per germline (reference sequence). The CDR3 consists of 17 residues. This CDR3 is CCAREGPYGPNTGELFF. In DNA form, the CDR3 reads TGCTGTGCTAGGGAAGGGCCCTACGGGCCGAACACCGGGGAGCTGTTTTTT.

This clonotype has ten or more counts. The rearrangement uses TRBV5-1 and TRBJ1-1, with D possibly matching TRBD1 (5 bases). This CDR3 region has 14 residues. In germline, CDR1 is SGHRS, CDR2 YFSETQ. Trimming stripped 4 bases from V and 3 bases from J, with 13 bases between. CDR3 protein: CASSPGPGDTEAFF. The CDR3 DNA reads as TGCGCCAGCAGCCCGGGACCCGGGGACACTGAAGCTTTCTTT.

This rearrangement joins TRBV24-1 to TRBJ1-5; the D is unclear. V lost 7 bases and J 4 bases, leaving 13 bases between the germline ends. CDR1 and CDR2 (germline): KGHDR, SFDVKD. The CDR3 sequence is 14 residues long. The CDR3 loop reads CATSRGASNQPQHF. CDR3 DNA: TGTGCCACCAGCCGGGGAGCCTCGAATCAGCCCCAGCATTTT.

The rearrangement links TRBV3-1 to TRBJ2-7; D is perhaps TRBD2 (5 bases). This CDR3 is built from 15 residues. V was pared by 1 base and J by 0 bases, with 10 bases between. The germline gives CDR1 LGHDT, CDR2 YNNKEL (reference sequence). CDR3 nucleotides: TGTGCCAGCAGCCAAGTAGCGCTGAGCTCCTACGAGCAGTACTTC. Its protein product is CASSQVALSSYEQYF.

The chain combines TRBV20-1 with TRBJ2-7, with D maybe TRBD2 (5 bases). CDR1 and CDR2 (germline): DFQATT, SNEGSKA (reference sequence). Deletions cut 1 base from V and 1 base from J, with 11 bases between. This CDR3 contains 14 residues. CDR3 in DNA: TGCAGTGCTAGAGTCCGCGGGCAATCCTACGAGCAGTACTTC. Amino acids: CSARVRGQSYEQYF.

This clonotype was observed many times. This chain joins TRBV10-3 and TRBJ1-2; tentatively, D is TRBD1 (6 bases). This CDR3 spans 12 amino acids. V dropped 7 bases and J dropped 4 bases, with 10 bases sitting between them. Looked up from germline, CDR1 is ENHRY and CDR2 is SYGVKD. In nucleotides, the CDR3 is TGTGCCATCAATGGGGGCCCCTATGGCTACACCTTC. Translating it yields CAINGGPYGYTF.

This clonotype was observed a few times. The chain carries TRBV10-1 and TRBJ2-3; TRBD2 aligns across 13 bases. Germline assignment: CDR1 WNHNN and CDR2 SYGVQD (reference sequence). J was trimmed by 4 bases and V by 4 bases; bases with no gene match: 5. CDR3 length: 16 residues. Here the CDR3 DNA reads TGCGCCAGCAGTGCACTAGCGGGAGGGCGAGCAGATACGCAGTATTTT. Translation: CASSALAGGRADTQYF.

This clonotype appeared a few times. The chain recombines TRBV6-5 with TRBJ1-1; 8 bases match TRBD1. CDR3 size: 12 residues. The germline CDR1 and CDR2 sequences are MNHEY and SVGAGI. Trimming removed 7 bases from V and 8 bases from J; junction bases left unmatched: 6. In DNA form, the CDR3 reads TGTGCCAGCACCACCGGACAGGGCGAAGCTTTCTTT. Its translation: CASTTGQGEAFF.

The sample holds a few counts of this clonotype. This chain uses TRBV12-3 or TRBV12-4 with TRBJ2-2, with 14 nucleotides matching TRBD2. The CDR3 is 19 amino acids. Trimming removed 5 bases from V and 5 bases from J; junction bases left unmatched: 13. CDR3 nucleotides: TGTGCCAGCAGTCTCGCCGGGACTAGCGGGAGAGCAAGGACCGGGGAGCTGTTTTTT. Translation: CASSLAGTSGRARTGELFF.

This clonotype was seen ten or more times. This chain uses TRBV12-3 or TRBV12-4 with TRBJ2-1; 11 positions match TRBD2. This CDR3 comprises 14 residues. V lost 5 bases, J lost 8 bases, and 5 bases stayed unmatched. The CDR3 DNA reads as TGTGCCAGCAGTCCTACTAGCGGGAGCTATGAGCAGTTCTTC. Translated: CASSPTSGSYEQFF.

V gene TRBV2 combines with J gene TRBJ2-1, with 7 bases aligning to TRBD1. V dropped 4 bases and J dropped 1; count of bases not matched to a gene: 4. CDR3 size: 15 residues. Germline lookup yields CDR1 SNHLY and CDR2 FYNNEI. The CDR3 reads CASSADRDSYNEQFF. In DNA, the CDR3 is TGTGCCAGCAGTGCAGACAGGGATTCCTACAATGAGCAGTTCTTC.

This chain connects TRBV6-5 to TRBJ2-7; 9 positions agree with TRBD1. The CDR3 runs to 15 residues. Per germline, CDR1 MNHEY and CDR2 SVGAGI. V was pared by 5 bases and J by 4 bases, with 9 bases of the junction left unmatched. Here the CDR3 DNA reads TGTGCCAGCAGTAACCGGGACAGGGTAGCTTACGAGCAGTACTTC. This translates into CASSNRDRVAYEQYF.

This clonotype was observed at least ten times. This chain joins TRBV5-1 and TRBJ2-3; D may be TRBD2 (6 bases). Per the germline V gene, CDR1 is SGHRS and CDR2 is YFSETQ. This CDR3 is built from 13 residues. With 7 bases removed from V and 6 bases from J, the gap between germline ends came to 15 bases. CDR3 residues: CASSAGPQDTQYF. The CDR3 bases are TGCGCCAGCTCTGCGGGGCCTCAGGATACGCAGTATTTT.

This clonotype has a count of ten or more. The chain couples TRBV6-1 to TRBJ1-5, with unresolved D. This CDR3 region has 14 residues. V was clipped by 5 bases and J by 5 bases, with 13 bases between them. In germline, CDR1 is MNHNS, CDR2 SASEGT. CDR3 coding DNA: TGTGCCAGCAGTCGAAGGGCGGGAGATCAGCCCCAGCATTTT. Translated, it gives CASSRRAGDQPQHF.

This clonotype has more than one count but fewer than ten. V gene TRBV14 combines with J gene TRBJ2-1; D could derive from TRBD1 or TRBD2 (6 bases each). Per germline, CDR1 SGHDN and CDR2 FVKESK. V was shortened by 4 bases and J by 3 bases, with 19 bases between the two germline ends. The CDR3 totals 17 residues. The CDR3 DNA reads as TGTGCCAGCAGCCGGGCCGGGGGCTCCTCGAACTACAATGAGCAGTTCTTC. Residues: CASSRAGGSSNYNEQFF.

The chain is built from TRBV24-1 and TRBJ2-1; 12 bases agree with TRBD2. The V segment lost 3 bases and the J segment 4 bases; nucleotides outside the gene matches: 3. This CDR3 comprises 16 residues. Per the germline V gene, CDR1 is KGHDR and CDR2 is SFDVKD. This CDR3 is CATSDQTSGSYNEQFF. CDR3 nucleotide sequence: TGTGCCACCAGTGATCAGACTAGCGGGAGTTACAATGAGCAGTTCTTC.

This clonotype was seen a handful of times. V and J are TRBV5-1 and TRBJ2-2; possibly TRBD1 or TRBD2 for D (5 bases each). CDR3 length: 16 residues. The V end was cut by 0 bases, the J end by 1 base, with 10 bases between. Germline loops: CDR1 SGHRS, CDR2 YFSETQ. CDR3 DNA sequence: TGCGCCAGCAGCTTGGGGGGGACGGTGAACACCGGGGAGCTGTTTTTT. Its protein product is CASSLGGTVNTGELFF.

The rearrangement joins TRBV6-1 to TRBJ2-2, with unresolved D. The CDR3 has 14 residues. Germline V gives CDR1 MNHNS, CDR2 SASEGT. V shed 1 base and J shed 4 bases, with 7 bases lying between them. The CDR3 loop reads CASSEVPSTGELFF. The CDR3, as DNA: TGTGCCAGCAGTGAAGTTCCCAGCACCGGGGAGCTGTTTTTT.

This rearrangement joins TRBV11-2 to TRBJ1-2; unclear D gene. Trimming pared 2 bases from V and 6 bases from J, leaving 10 bases between. Germline values: CDR1 SGHAT, CDR2 FQNNGV. This CDR3 contains 13 residues. CDR3 in amino acids: CASSLSSTNGYTF. The CDR3 region has the DNA TGTGCCAGCAGCTTAAGTAGTACAAATGGCTACACCTTC.

This clonotype has only a few counts. The rearrangement links TRBV6-1 to TRBJ2-5; D possibly corresponds to TRBD2 (5 bases). The CDR3 totals 13 residues. Germline-derived CDR1 and CDR2 are MNHNS and SASEGT. V dropped 5 bases and J dropped 5 bases, with 12 bases sitting between them. In nucleotides, the CDR3 is TGTGCCAGCAGTCCCGGGGTATGGGAGACCCAGTACTTC. It is translated as CASSPGVWETQYF.

This clonotype was seen repeatedly, ten times or more. The chain employs TRBV5-5 and TRBJ2-5; 9 nucleotides match TRBD1. The CDR3 is 15 amino acids. The germline CDR1 and CDR2 sequences are SGHKS and YYEKEE (reference sequence). V trimming: 0 bases; J trimming: 5 bases; junction bases outside the gene matches: 5. This CDR3 reads CASSLGDRVPETQYF. The CDR3 coding sequence is TGTGCCAGCAGCTTGGGGGACAGGGTTCCGGAGACCCAGTACTTC.

The chain couples TRBV29-1 to TRBJ2-7; D gene unclear. The CDR3 runs 10 residues. V was pared by 6 bases and J by 4 bases, with 7 bases between. Germline CDR1 SQVTM, CDR2 ANQGSEA. CDR3 region: CSVAEYEQYF. The CDR3 DNA follows: TGCAGCGTCGCGGAGTACGAGCAGTACTTC.

This clonotype was detected a few times. The J gene is TRBJ2-3, the V gene TRBV5-1, with 9 bases identical to TRBD2. After removal of 4 bases from V and 3 bases from J, the junction contained 6 bases not matched to a gene. The CDR3 consists of 15 residues. The V gene's germline CDR1 is SGHRS and CDR2 YFSETQ. The CDR3 loop reads CASSRGTSPTDTQYF. For the CDR3, the DNA is TGCGCCAGCAGCAGAGGGACTAGCCCAACAGATACGCAGTATTTT.

At least ten counts were recorded for this clonotype. The J gene is TRBJ1-2, the V gene TRBV7-9; tentatively, D is TRBD1 (6 bases). The CDR3 is 12 residues long. The germline V gene encodes CDR1 SEHNR and CDR2 FQNEAQ (reference sequence). V was pared by 0 bases and J by 8 bases, with 7 bases between. The CDR3 protein is CASSLAGGGYTF. Written as DNA, the CDR3 is TGTGCCAGCAGCTTAGCCGGGGGCGGCTACACCTTC. The full variable domain, in which reference TRBV7-9 and TRBJ1-2 provide the parts outside the CDR3, is DTGVSQNPRHKITKRGQNVTFRCDPISEHNRLYWYRQTLGQGPEFLTYFQNEAQLEKSRLLSDRFSAERPKGSFSTLEIQRTEQGDSAMYLCASSLAGGGYTFGSGTRLTVV.

In DNA form, the CDR3 reads TGTACCTGCAGTTTAGCGCTACTCGGACAGGCCCTAAGTAAAGAGACCCAGTACTTC. Amino acids: CTCSLALLGQALSKETQYF. The chain couples TRBV12-3 or TRBV12-4 to TRBJ2-5; 7 nucleotides agree with TRBD1. This CDR3 is 19 amino acids long.

The table lists this clonotype with many counts. The J gene is TRBJ2-3, the V gene TRBV6-1, with D possibly being TRBD2 (6 bases). There are 16 residues in the CDR3. The V gene's germline CDR1 is MNHNS and CDR2 SASEGT. V lost 7 bases and J 0 bases, leaving 17 bases between the germline ends. CDR3 bases: TGTGCCAGCACCCCCAAGCGGGTGACTAGCACAGATACGCAGTATTTT. Amino acids: CASTPKRVTSTDTQYF.

This clonotype was seen ten or more times. The chain recombines TRBV20-1 with TRBJ1-1; possible D gene TRBD1, 6 bases. CDR1 is DFQATT, CDR2 SNEGSKA, per germline (reference sequence). This CDR3 has 13 residues. V was shortened by 7 bases and J by 1 base, with 13 bases between the two germline ends. CDR3 loop: CSERRGSNTEAFF. The CDR3, as DNA: TGCAGTGAGCGCAGGGGTTCGAACACTGAAGCTTTCTTT.